Below, 13 T cell receptor beta chains from the same sample are listed, as sequenced in a study of T cell repertoires in cytomegalovirus infection. MiXCR, applied by TCRdb to the reads, yields one record per CDR3 protein. The repertoire holds a few hundred thousand distinct CDR3 sequences, with 40% as singletons. These receptors' targets are unknown. The sequences come from cultured PBMCs, collected from culture after CMV antigen stimulation. The source is a human donor in good health (CMV status not recorded). Some clones in this sample may be carry-over from other donors' samples.

This clonotype was counted between two and nine times. V is TRBV27 and J is TRBJ2-1; 8 positions match TRBD2. CDR3 length: 15 residues. CDR1 and CDR2 (germline): MNHEY, SMNVEV (reference sequence). V lost 2 bases to trimming and J lost 5 bases; unmatched junction nucleotides: 5. The DNA of the CDR3 is TGTGCCAGCAGTTTAGGGGGACTAGGAAACAATGAGCAGTTCTTC. This translates into CASSLGGLGNNEQFF.

This clonotype has a handful of counts. The genes are TRBV27 and TRBJ2-7; 8 bases match TRBD1. This CDR3 is 18 amino acids long. The junction had 19 bases not matched to a gene; V was cut back by 3 bases and J by 6 bases. Germline-derived CDR1 and CDR2 are MNHEY and SMNVEV (reference sequence). The CDR3, as DNA: TGTGCCAGCAGTTTGTCGCGACAGGGGTCATTAGTCCTCTCCGAGCAGTACTTC. It encodes CASSLSRQGSLVLSEQYF.

The chain has TRBV20-1 and TRBJ1-6; D remains unclear. The V end lost 5 bases, the J end lost 8 bases, and 16 bases lay between the germline ends. This CDR3 region has 14 residues. Per germline, CDR1 DFQATT and CDR2 SNEGSKA (reference sequence). This chain's CDR3 is CSASSGRMDSPLHF. CDR3 bases: TGCAGTGCTTCCTCCGGGCGTATGGATTCACCCCTCCACTTT.

This clonotype turned up a few times. The chain employs TRBV6-1 and TRBJ1-5; 7 nucleotides align to TRBD1. CDR1 MNHNS and CDR2 SASEGT come from the germline V gene. The CDR3 has 19 amino acids. With V trimmed by 6 bases and J by 0 bases, 17 bases remained unmatched. The CDR3, as DNA: TGTGCCAGCAGCCCAAGGGATAGGACAGGAGGATCTAGCAATCAGCCCCAGCATTTT. Translation: CASSPRDRTGGSSNQPQHF.

In this sample, this clonotype turned up many times. The chain joins TRBV7-2 to TRBJ1-3, with 8 bases fitting TRBD1. The V segment lost 5 bases and the J segment 0 bases; nucleotides outside the gene matches: 9. CDR1 is SGHTA, CDR2 FQGNSA, per germline. This CDR3 has 17 residues. For the CDR3, the DNA is TGTGCCAGCAGCGCATGGACAGGGAAAGTCTCTGGAAACACCATATATTTT. Translated, it gives CASSAWTGKVSGNTIYF.

V is TRBV2 and J is TRBJ1-1; TRBD1 agrees at 9 bases. Germline lookup yields CDR1 SNHLY and CDR2 FYNNEI. The CDR3 has 13 residues. With 9 bases clipped from V and 4 bases from J, the junction kept 6 bases outside the gene matches. The CDR3 loop is CARLQGAGTEAFF. In nucleotides, the CDR3 is TGTGCCAGGTTACAGGGGGCAGGCACTGAAGCTTTCTTT.

The chain combines TRBV7-9 with TRBJ2-1; D gene unclear. The CDR3 runs 13 residues. Germline-derived CDR1 and CDR2 are SEHNR and FQNEAQ (reference sequence). The ends were cut back, 4 bases at V and 6 bases at J, with 10 bases in the middle. CDR3 nucleotide sequence: TGTGCCAGCAGCTCCGGCCCTGTCAATGAGCAGTTCTTC. Its protein is CASSSGPVNEQFF.

V and J are TRBV11-2 and TRBJ2-1, with a weak D call TRBD2 (6 bases). V was cut by 4 bases and J by 7 bases, with 17 bases left in between. CDR1 is SGHAT and CDR2 is FQNNGV in the germline V gene. The CDR3 runs to 15 residues. CDR3 in DNA: TGTGCCAGCAGCTCGACCGGGACTCCGAATAATGAGCAGTTCTTC. It specifies CASSSTGTPNNEQFF.

J is TRBJ2-1 and V is TRBV19, with 10 bases identical to TRBD2. J was trimmed by 9 bases and V by 5 bases; bases with no gene match: 13. CDR3 size: 16 residues. Per germline, CDR1 LNHDA and CDR2 SQIVND (reference sequence). The CDR3 DNA sequence: TGTGCCAGTAGTTCCGCAGAGGGACTAGCGCACGGTGAGCAGTTCTTC. Amino acids: CASSSAEGLAHGEQFF.

This clonotype was picked up many times. V and J are TRBV7-2 and TRBJ1-5; possibly TRBD1 for D (6 bases). Germline values: CDR1 SGHTA, CDR2 FQGNSA. The CDR3 runs to 15 residues. V was clipped by 1 base and J by 3 bases, with 10 bases between them. The CDR3 coding sequence is TGTGCCAGCAGCTTAGGACAGGTCGACAATCAGCCCCAGCATTTT. It encodes CASSLGQVDNQPQHF. Looking up the rest from reference TRBV7-2 and TRBJ1-5 gives the full variable domain: GAGVSQSPSNKVTEKGKDVELRCDPISGHTALYWYRQSLGQGLEFLIYFQGNSAPDKSGLPSDRFSAERTGGSVSTLTIQRTQQEDSAVYLCASSLGQVDNQPQHFGDGTRLSIL.

The CDR3 loop reads CASSPGHRGNTEAFF. The DNA of the CDR3 is TGTGCCAGCTCACCAGGTCACAGGGGAAACACTGAAGCTTTCTTT. The chain has TRBV18 and TRBJ1-1; TRBD1 matches at 7 bases. The germline V gene encodes CDR1 KGHSH and CDR2 LQKENI. The CDR3 consists of 15 residues. The V gene end was trimmed by 2 bases and the J gene end by 2 bases; junction bases not matched to a gene: 5.

The rearrangement uses TRBV7-8 and TRBJ1-5; no clear D. V lost 2 bases and J 8 bases, leaving 7 bases between the germline ends. Per the germline V gene, CDR1 is SGHVS and CDR2 is FQNEAQ. The CDR3 totals 12 residues. The CDR3 nucleotides read TGTGCCAGCAGCTTATGGGTAAAGCCCCAGCATTTT. Amino acid sequence: CASSLWVKPQHF.

V gene TRBV7-2 combines with J gene TRBJ1-5, with D possibly TRBD1 on 6 matching bases. CDR3 size: 16 residues. V lost 4 bases and J 0 bases, leaving 13 bases between the germline ends. Germline V gene sequence: CDR1 SGHTA, CDR2 FQGNSA. This CDR3 reads CASSWGAVYSNQPQHF. The CDR3 nucleotides read TGTGCCAGCAGCTGGGGGGCAGTCTATAGCAATCAGCCCCAGCATTTT. The entire variable domain, with the rest obtained from reference TRBV7-2 and TRBJ1-5, is as follows: GAGVSQSPSNKVTEKGKDVELRCDPISGHTALYWYRQSLGQGLEFLIYFQGNSAPDKSGLPSDRFSAERTGGSVSTLTIQRTQQEDSAVYLCASSWGAVYSNQPQHFGDGTRLSIL.